These 11 T cell receptor beta chains were sequenced from one sample in a study of shared clonotypes between healthy human individuals. Measured with immunoSEQ multiplex PCR; TCRdb has only the in-frame clones, and not every one. Here the sample spans roughly 2,300,000 clones, 85% to 95% being singletons. Material: naive CD4+ T cells from PBMCs. The subset here: CD45RA+ positively selected. The origin of the receptors is a man younger than 35 in good health. Some clones in this sample may be carry-over from other donors' samples.

This chain uses TRBV7-3 with TRBJ2-3, with 10 bases fitting TRBD2. V shed 8 bases, J shed 5 bases, and the junction held 10 bases outside the gene matches. The CDR3 runs to 15 residues. CDR1 and CDR2 (germline): SGHTA, FQGTGA. This chain's CDR3 is CASSAFVAGGDTQYF. The CDR3 nucleotides read TGTGCCAGCTCTGCCTTTGTAGCGGGGGGAGATACGCAGTATTTT. The full variable domain, its missing parts supplied by reference TRBV7-3 and TRBJ2-3, is GAGVSQTPSNKVTEKGKYVELRCDPISGHTALYWYRQSLGQGPEFLIYFQGTGAADDSGLPNDRFFAVRPEGSVSTLKIQRTERGDSAVYLCASSAFVAGGDTQYFGPGTRLTVL.

Comment on this clone: This sample also contains other DNA sequences that code for the same CDR3. The rearrangement joins TRBV18 to TRBJ2-1; 10 bases agree with TRBD2. With V trimmed by 3 bases and J by 6 bases, 5 bases remained unmatched. This CDR3 is built from 15 residues. Germline V gene sequence: CDR1 KGHSH, CDR2 LQKENI. The CDR3 here is CASSPGTSGTNEQFF. The CDR3 bases are TGTGCCAGCTCACCGGGAACTAGCGGGACCAATGAGCAGTTCTTC.

This clone has a handful of counts. The chain uses TRBV19 and TRBJ1-1, with unresolved D. From germline, CDR1 is LNHDA and CDR2 SQIVND (reference sequence). With 6 bases removed from V and 4 bases from J, the gap between germline ends came to 12 bases. The CDR3 has 13 residues. CDR3 sequence: CASRQLYGTEAFF. The CDR3, as DNA: TGTGCCAGTAGACAGCTCTATGGCACTGAAGCTTTCTTT. Complete variable domain (other parts from reference TRBV19 and TRBJ1-1): DGGITQSPKYLFRKEGQNVTLSCEQNLNHDAMYWYRQDPGQGLRLIYYSQIVNDFQKGDIAEGYSVSREKKESFPLTVTSAQKNPTAFYLCASRQLYGTEAFFGQGTRLTVV.

The V and J genes are TRBV7-2 and TRBJ1-1; D is unclear. Between the trimmed V and J ends, which lost 3 bases and 4 bases, there was a span of 6 bases. Germline CDR1 is SGHTA and CDR2 is FQGNSA. The CDR3 extends over 12 amino acids. CDR3 protein: CASSFSFTEAFF. CDR3 coding DNA: TGTGCCAGCAGCTTTTCATTCACTGAAGCTTTCTTT.

This chain connects TRBV4-3 to TRBJ2-2; unclear D gene. V lost 0 bases, J lost 4 bases, and 6 bases lay in between. Germline V gene lookup returns CDR1 LGHNA and CDR2 YSLEER. The CDR3 totals 14 residues. The CDR3 region has the DNA TGCGCCAGCAGCCAAGAATCGGTCACCGGGGAGCTGTTTTTT. This sequence encodes CASSQESVTGELFF.

The rearrangement joins TRBV29-1 to TRBJ2-7, with 13 nucleotides matching TRBD2. This CDR3 contains 14 residues. V shed 6 bases and J 5 bases; nucleotides not matched to a gene: 7. Germline loops: CDR1 SQVTM, CDR2 ANQGSEA. CDR3 loop: CSVQTSGRPHEQYF. DNA of the CDR3: TGCAGCGTACAGACTAGCGGGAGGCCACACGAGCAGTACTTC.

This chain joins TRBV28 and TRBJ1-2, with D perhaps matching TRBD1 (6 bases). Germline assignment: CDR1 MDHEN and CDR2 SYDVKM. This CDR3 comprises 14 residues. V gave up 5 bases and J gave up 7 bases, with 17 bases separating them. The CDR3 DNA reads TGTGCCAGCAGTCGTCCCCACAGGGTCGGTGGCTACACCTTC. It codes for CASSRPHRVGGYTF.

V is TRBV5-1 and J is TRBJ2-1; 9 positions agree with TRBD2. Trimming cost V 3 bases and J 10 bases; bases outside gene matches: 5. CDR1 is SGHRS, CDR2 YFSETQ, per germline. This CDR3 contains 13 residues. CDR3 sequence reads: CASSWIAGDEQFF. CDR3 DNA sequence: TGCGCCAGCAGCTGGATAGCGGGAGACGAGCAGTTCTTC.

This chain links TRBV20-1 with TRBJ1-2; D gene ambiguous. The germline V and J ends were trimmed by 8 bases and 3 bases, with 7 bases remaining between them. Germline values: CDR1 DFQATT, CDR2 SNEGSKA (reference sequence). The length of the CDR3 is 10 residues. The CDR3 reads CSFGHYGYTF. In DNA form, the CDR3 reads TGCAGTTTTGGGCACTATGGCTACACCTTC.

J is TRBJ2-5 and V is TRBV5-5; the D gene is possibly TRBD2 (6 bases). Germline CDR1 reads SGHKS; CDR2 reads YYEKEE (reference sequence). V was trimmed by 4 bases and J by 9 bases, leaving 19 bases between them. CDR3 size: 14 residues. The chain's CDR3 is CASSPFLRDSAQYF. The CDR3 DNA sequence: TGTGCCAGCAGCCCCTTCTTGAGGGACTCGGCCCAGTACTTC. Full variable domain (remainder filled in from reference TRBV5-5 and TRBJ2-5): DAGVTQSPTHLIKTRGQQVTLRCSPISGHKSVSWYQQVLGQGPQFIFQYYEKEERGRGNFPDRFSARQFPNYSSELNVNALLLGDSALYLCASSPFLRDSAQYFGPGTRLLVL.

The genes are TRBV28 and TRBJ1-2; no definite D call. Germline V gene sequence: CDR1 MDHEN, CDR2 SYDVKM. Trimming took 8 bases from V and 4 from J, leaving 20 bases between them. This CDR3 spans 15 amino acids. The CDR3 loop reads CASVRADNYGYGYTF. The CDR3 DNA is TGTGCCAGCGTTCGAGCTGATAACTATGGCTATGGCTACACCTTC.